Listed below are T cell receptor beta chains from one sample, sequenced in a study of cytomegalovirus exposure and HLA in healthy donors. Assay used: immunoSEQ multiplex PCR; TCRdb lists only in-frame clones, some missing. Of around 260,000 clones listed, 80% are singletons. Sequencing was performed on PBMCs. Receptors were obtained from a girl aged 2-10 years in good health and CMV-seronegative. Both conserved end residues are part of each CDR3. Fields, in order: CDR3 DNA, CDR3 protein, clone size, V gene, D gene, J gene. The D gene is left open where the match is weak. Size tells how often a clone was seen (once, few, many) or the class of an expanded clone, and some rows leave it out.

TGTGCCAGCAGCTTAGGGACAGCCAATAACTATGGCTACACCTTC | CASSLGTANNYGYTF | - | TRBV7-6 | - | TRBJ1-2
TGCGCCAGCGGAGTTAGCGGGAGCGGGATGGGCGATGAGCAGTTCTTC | CASGVSGSGMGDEQFF | - | TRBV4-1 | TRBD2 | TRBJ2-1
TGCGCCAGCAGCCAGTCGGGACAGGGCTACGAGCAGTACTTC | CASSQSGQGYEQYF | - | TRBV4-1 | TRBD1 | TRBJ2-7
TGTGCCTGGAGTACACAACAGGGGGTGGGAGCTTTCTTT | CAWSTQQGVGAFF | - | TRBV30 | TRBD1 | TRBJ1-1
TGTGCCAGCAGTTTATCGGACAGCGGGACGAATGAAAAACTGTTTTTT | CASSLSDSGTNEKLFF | - | TRBV27 | - | TRBJ1-4
TGTGCCAGCAGCCAAAGAGAAACCAAGAGCACAGATACGCAGTATTTT | CASSQRETKSTDTQYF | - | TRBV14 | - | TRBJ2-3
TGCGCCAGCAGCCAACGTTCGGTCAGGGCTGGCTACACCTTC | CASSQRSVRAGYTF | - | TRBV4-1 | - | TRBJ1-2
TGCGCCAGCAGCAGGGGAAATTTTGAAGAGACCCAGTACTTC | CASSRGNFEETQYF | - | TRBV5-1 | - | TRBJ2-5
TGCGCCAGCAGCCAAGGACTCGCGGATACGCAGTATTTT | CASSQGLADTQYF | - | TRBV4-1 | - | TRBJ2-3
TGTGCCAGCAGCAAACAAAACGGCCGGGAGTGGCTCCATGAGCAGTTCTTC | CASSKQNGREWLHEQFF | - | TRBV21-1 | - | TRBJ2-1
TGTGCCACCTCGACAGGTCCATACAATGAGCAGTTCTTC | CATSTGPYNEQFF | - | TRBV27 | - | TRBJ2-1
TGTGCCAGCAGCCCCCTAGGCGTCGAGCAGTACTTC | CASSPLGVEQYF | - | TRBV13 | - | TRBJ2-7
TGTGCCAGCAGCTCCCTGTCTAGCGGGATCTACAATGAGCAGTTCTTC | CASSSLSSGIYNEQFF | - | TRBV28 | TRBD2 | TRBJ2-1
TGTGCCAGCAGCCTACCCCTCACCGGGGAGCTGTTTTTT | CASSLPLTGELFF | - | TRBV7-9 | - | TRBJ2-2
TGTGCCAGCAGCGTAGCGGCTAGCGGGGACTCCTACGAGCAGTACTTC | CASSVAASGDSYEQYF | few | TRBV9 | TRBD2 | TRBJ2-7
TGCGCCAGCAGCTCTGACAGGGCGAGCGAGCAGTACTTC | CASSSDRASEQYF | - | TRBV5-1 | TRBD1 | TRBJ2-7
TGTGCCAGCAGCTACCCGGGTTCCACAGATACGCAGTATTTT | CASSYPGSTDTQYF | - | TRBV6-1 | - | TRBJ2-3
TGTGCCAGCAGCGGCACTAGCTACACCGGGGAGCTGTTTTTT | CASSGTSYTGELFF | - | TRBV9 | - | TRBJ2-2
TGCGCCAGCAGCTTGGTGGGGGGGGGATTTCAAGAGACCCAGTACTTC | CASSLVGGGFQETQYF | once | TRBV5-1 | TRBD2 | TRBJ2-5
TGTGCCAGCAGTTTACCCACAGGGGGCGGTCAGCCCCAGCATTTT | CASSLPTGGGQPQHF | - | TRBV28 | TRBD1 | TRBJ1-5
TGTGCCTGGAGTGTACTCGGGACAGGGGGCGGCGAGCAGTACTTC | CAWSVLGTGGGEQYF | once | TRBV30 | TRBD1 | TRBJ2-7
TGTGCCAGCAGCTTACCACACCACACTGAAGCTTTCTTT | CASSLPHHTEAFF | - | TRBV28 | - | TRBJ1-1
TGTGCCAGCAGCTCAGGAGTGACAGGGATGTATGAAGCTTTCTTT | CASSSGVTGMYEAFF | - | TRBV5-6 | TRBD1 | TRBJ1-1
TGTGCCAGCAGCGTCGGGACTAGCGGGACCGGGGAGCTGTTTTTT | CASSVGTSGTGELFF | few | TRBV13 | TRBD2 | TRBJ2-2
TGTGCCAGCAGCGTTAGCGGGAGCCGACCAACTGCGGCCGGGGAGCTGTTTTTT | CASSVSGSRPTAAGELFF | - | TRBV9 | TRBD2 | TRBJ2-2
TGTGCCAGCAGACAAGCGGGAGGGCGATACGAGCAGTACTTC | CASRQAGGRYEQYF | - | TRBV28 | TRBD2 | TRBJ2-7
TGTGCCAGCAGCGTAGGACAGGGTAACACCATATATTTT | CASSVGQGNTIYF | - | TRBV9 | TRBD1 | TRBJ1-3
TGTGCCAGTAGTACGTCGGACAGGGGGAGCAATCAGCCCCAGCATTTT | CASSTSDRGSNQPQHF | - | TRBV19 | TRBD1 | TRBJ1-5
TGTGCCAGCAGCTTGGGGTCTAGCGGGTCCCCAGATACGCAGTATTTT | CASSLGSSGSPDTQYF | few | TRBV5-5 | TRBD2 | TRBJ2-3
TGTGCCAGCAGCCAAGATTATGCGGACAGGCGATCCTACGAGCAGTACTTC | CASSQDYADRRSYEQYF | - | TRBV14 | TRBD1 | TRBJ2-7
TGTGCCAGCAGCGTAGCTGGCAACAATAATTCACCCCTCCACTTT | CASSVAGNNNSPLHF | - | TRBV9 | - | TRBJ1-6
TGTGCCAGCAGGCAAACAGGCAGCACAGATACGCAGTATTTT | CASRQTGSTDTQYF | - | TRBV6-5 | - | TRBJ2-3
TGTGCCAGCAGCTTATTCCCCCGTAGCTCTGGAAACACCATATATTTT | CASSLFPRSSGNTIYF | - | TRBV11-2 | - | TRBJ1-3